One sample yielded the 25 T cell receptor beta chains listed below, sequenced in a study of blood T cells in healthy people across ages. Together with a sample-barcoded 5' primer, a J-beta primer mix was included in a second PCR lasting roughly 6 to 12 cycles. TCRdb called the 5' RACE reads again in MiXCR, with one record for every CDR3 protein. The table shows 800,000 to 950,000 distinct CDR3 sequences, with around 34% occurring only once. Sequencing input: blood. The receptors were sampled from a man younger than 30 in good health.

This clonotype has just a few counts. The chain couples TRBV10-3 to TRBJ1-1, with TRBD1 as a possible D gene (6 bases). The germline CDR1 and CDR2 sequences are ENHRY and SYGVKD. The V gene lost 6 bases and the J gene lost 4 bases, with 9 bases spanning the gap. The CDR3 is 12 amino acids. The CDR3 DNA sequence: TGTGCCATCAGCCGGACAGCCACTGAAGCTTTCTTT. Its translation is CAISRTATEAFF.

CDR3 protein: CASTRLAGGLQSETQYF. The DNA of the CDR3 is TGTGCCAGCACTCGGTTAGCGGGGGGGCTCCAGTCGGAGACCCAGTACTTC. The chain recombines TRBV9 with TRBJ2-5, with TRBD2 matching over 11 bases. This CDR3 has 17 amino acids. The V gene's germline CDR1 is SGDLS and CDR2 YYNGEE. V lost 6 bases and J lost 5; bases outside the gene matches: 15.

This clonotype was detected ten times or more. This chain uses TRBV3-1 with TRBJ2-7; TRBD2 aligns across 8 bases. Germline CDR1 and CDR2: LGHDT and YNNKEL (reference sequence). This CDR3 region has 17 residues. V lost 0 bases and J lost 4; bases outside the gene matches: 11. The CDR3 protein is CASSQEPGGTRIYEQYF. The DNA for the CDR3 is TGTGCCAGCAGCCAAGAACCGGGGGGGACAAGAATTTACGAGCAGTACTTC.

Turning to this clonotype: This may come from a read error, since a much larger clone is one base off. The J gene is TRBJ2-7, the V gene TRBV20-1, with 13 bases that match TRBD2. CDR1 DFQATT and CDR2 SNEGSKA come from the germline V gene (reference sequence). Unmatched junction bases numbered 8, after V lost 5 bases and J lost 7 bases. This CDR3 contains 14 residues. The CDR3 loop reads CSARTSGGYNEQYF. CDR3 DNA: TGCAGTGCTCGGACTAGCGGGGGTTACAATGAGCAGTACTTC.

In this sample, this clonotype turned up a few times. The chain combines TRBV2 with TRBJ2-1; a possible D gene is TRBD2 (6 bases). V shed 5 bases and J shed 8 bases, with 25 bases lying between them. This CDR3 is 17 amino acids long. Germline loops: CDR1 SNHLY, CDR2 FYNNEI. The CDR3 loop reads CASSPISRLASFDEQFF. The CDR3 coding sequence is TGTGCCAGCAGTCCTATTTCGAGGCTAGCGAGTTTCGATGAGCAGTTCTTC.

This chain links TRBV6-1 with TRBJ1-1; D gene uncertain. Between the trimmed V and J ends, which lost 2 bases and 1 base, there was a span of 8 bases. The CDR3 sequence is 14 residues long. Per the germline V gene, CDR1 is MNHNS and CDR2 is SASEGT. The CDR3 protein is CASSEFGWNTEAFF. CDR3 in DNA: TGTGCCAGCAGTGAATTTGGCTGGAACACTGAAGCTTTCTTT.

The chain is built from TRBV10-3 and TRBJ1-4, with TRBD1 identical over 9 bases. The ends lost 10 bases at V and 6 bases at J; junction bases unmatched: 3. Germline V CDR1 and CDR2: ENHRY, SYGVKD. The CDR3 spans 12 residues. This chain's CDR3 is CASRDRDEKLFF. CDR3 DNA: TGTGCCAGCCGGGACAGGGATGAAAAACTGTTTTTT.

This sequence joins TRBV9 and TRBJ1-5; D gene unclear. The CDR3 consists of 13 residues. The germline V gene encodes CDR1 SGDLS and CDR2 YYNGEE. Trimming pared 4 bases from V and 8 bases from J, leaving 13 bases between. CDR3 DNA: TGTGCCAGCAGCTTAGATCCTTTAAAGCCCCAGCATTTT. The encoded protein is CASSLDPLKPQHF.

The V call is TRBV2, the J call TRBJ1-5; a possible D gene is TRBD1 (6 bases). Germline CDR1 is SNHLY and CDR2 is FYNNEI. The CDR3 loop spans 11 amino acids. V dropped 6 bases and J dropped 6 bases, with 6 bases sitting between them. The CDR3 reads CASRQGQPQHF. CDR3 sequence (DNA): TGTGCCAGCAGACAGGGTCAGCCCCAGCATTTT.

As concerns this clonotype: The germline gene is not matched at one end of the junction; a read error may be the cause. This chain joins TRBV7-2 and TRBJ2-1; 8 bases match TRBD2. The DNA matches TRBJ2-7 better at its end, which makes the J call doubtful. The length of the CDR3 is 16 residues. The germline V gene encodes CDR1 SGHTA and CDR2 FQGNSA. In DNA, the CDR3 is TGTGCCGGCAGCGCTGGCAGCGGGGGCCACTACAATGAGCAGTACTTC. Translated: CAGSAGSGGHYNEQYF.

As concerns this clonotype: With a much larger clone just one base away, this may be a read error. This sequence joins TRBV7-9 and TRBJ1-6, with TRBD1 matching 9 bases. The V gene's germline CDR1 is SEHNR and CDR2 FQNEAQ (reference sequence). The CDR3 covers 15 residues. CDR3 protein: CASSLVATGGSPPHF. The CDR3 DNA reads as TGTGCCAGCAGCTTAGTAGCGACAGGGGGTTCACCCCCCCACTTT.

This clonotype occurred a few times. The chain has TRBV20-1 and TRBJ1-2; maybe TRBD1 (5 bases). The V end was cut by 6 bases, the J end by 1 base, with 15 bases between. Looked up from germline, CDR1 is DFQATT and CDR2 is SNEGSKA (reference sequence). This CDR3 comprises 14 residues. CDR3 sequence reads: CSAKTQGSNYGYTF. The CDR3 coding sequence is TGCAGTGCCAAAACCCAGGGAAGTAACTATGGCTACACCTTC.

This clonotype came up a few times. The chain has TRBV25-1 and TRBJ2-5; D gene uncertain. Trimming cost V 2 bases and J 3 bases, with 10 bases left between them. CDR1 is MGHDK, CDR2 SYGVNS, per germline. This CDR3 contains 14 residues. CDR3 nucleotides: TGTGCCAGCAGTGAAAGTATGTACAAAGAGACCCAGTACTTC. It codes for CASSESMYKETQYF.

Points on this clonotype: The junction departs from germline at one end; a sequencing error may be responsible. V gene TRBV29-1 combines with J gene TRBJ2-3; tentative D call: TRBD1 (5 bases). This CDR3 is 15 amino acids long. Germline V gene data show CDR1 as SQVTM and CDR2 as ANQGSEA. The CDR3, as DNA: TGCAGCGTTGTAGAAACCCCAACCAGCACAGGTACGCAGTATTTT. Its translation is CSVVETPTSTGTQYF.

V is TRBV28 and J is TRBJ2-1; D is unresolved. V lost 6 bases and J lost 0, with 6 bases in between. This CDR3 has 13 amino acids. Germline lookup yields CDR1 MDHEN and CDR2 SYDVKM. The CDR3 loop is CASRPPSYNEQFF. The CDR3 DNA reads TGTGCCAGCAGACCTCCCTCCTACAATGAGCAGTTCTTC.

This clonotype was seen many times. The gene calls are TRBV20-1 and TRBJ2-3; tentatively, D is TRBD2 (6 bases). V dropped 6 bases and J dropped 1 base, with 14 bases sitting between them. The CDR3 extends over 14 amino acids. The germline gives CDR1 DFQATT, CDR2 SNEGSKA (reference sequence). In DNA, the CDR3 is TGCAGTGCCTACTTAGCGGTTGGCACAGATACGCAGTATTTT. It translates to CSAYLAVGTDTQYF.

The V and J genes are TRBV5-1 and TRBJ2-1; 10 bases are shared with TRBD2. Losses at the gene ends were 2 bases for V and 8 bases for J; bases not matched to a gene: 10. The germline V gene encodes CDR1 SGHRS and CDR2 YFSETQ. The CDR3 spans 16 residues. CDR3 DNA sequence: TGCGCCAGCAGCTTTATAGCGGGAGGTAGTGTGGATGAGCAGTTCTTC. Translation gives CASSFIAGGSVDEQFF.

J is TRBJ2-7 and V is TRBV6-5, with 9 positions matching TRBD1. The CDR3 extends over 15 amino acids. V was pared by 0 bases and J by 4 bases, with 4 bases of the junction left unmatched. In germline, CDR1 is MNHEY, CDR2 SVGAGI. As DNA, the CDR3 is TGTGCCAGCAGTTACTCGAAACAGGGGGCGTACGAGCAGTACTTC. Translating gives CASSYSKQGAYEQYF.

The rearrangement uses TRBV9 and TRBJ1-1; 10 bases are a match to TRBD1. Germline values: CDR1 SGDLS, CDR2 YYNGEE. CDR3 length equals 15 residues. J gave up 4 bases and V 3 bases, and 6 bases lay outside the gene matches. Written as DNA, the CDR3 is TGTGCCAGCAGCGATGGGGACAGGGGCCTCACTGAAGCTTTCTTT. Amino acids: CASSDGDRGLTEAFF.

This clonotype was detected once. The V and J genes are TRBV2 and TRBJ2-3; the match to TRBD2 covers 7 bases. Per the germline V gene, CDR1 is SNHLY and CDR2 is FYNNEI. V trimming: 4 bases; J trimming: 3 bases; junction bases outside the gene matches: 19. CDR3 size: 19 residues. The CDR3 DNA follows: TGTGCCAGCAGTGCCCCTTGGGGAGCGGGGACCCCTAGGACAGATACGCAGTATTTT. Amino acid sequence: CASSAPWGAGTPRTDTQYF.

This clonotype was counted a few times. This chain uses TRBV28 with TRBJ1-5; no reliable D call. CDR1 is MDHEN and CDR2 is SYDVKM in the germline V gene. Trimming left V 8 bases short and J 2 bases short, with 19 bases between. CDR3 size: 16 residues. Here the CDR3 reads CASDYPQQSGNQPQHF. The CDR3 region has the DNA TGTGCCAGCGATTACCCACAGCAATCGGGCAATCAGCCCCAGCATTTT.

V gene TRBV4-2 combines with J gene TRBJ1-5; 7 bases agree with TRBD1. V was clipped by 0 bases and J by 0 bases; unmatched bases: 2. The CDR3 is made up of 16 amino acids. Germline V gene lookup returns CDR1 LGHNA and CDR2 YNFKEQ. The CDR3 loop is CASSQEGTDSNQPQHF. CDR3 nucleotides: TGTGCCAGCAGCCAAGAAGGGACAGATAGCAATCAGCCCCAGCATTTT.

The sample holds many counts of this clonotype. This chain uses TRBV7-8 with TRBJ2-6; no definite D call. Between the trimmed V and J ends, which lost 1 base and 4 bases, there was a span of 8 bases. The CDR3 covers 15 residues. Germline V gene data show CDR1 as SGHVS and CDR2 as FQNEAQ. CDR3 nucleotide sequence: TGTGCCAGCAGCTTAGGAAGGGCCGGGGCCAACGTCCTGACTTTC. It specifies CASSLGRAGANVLTF.

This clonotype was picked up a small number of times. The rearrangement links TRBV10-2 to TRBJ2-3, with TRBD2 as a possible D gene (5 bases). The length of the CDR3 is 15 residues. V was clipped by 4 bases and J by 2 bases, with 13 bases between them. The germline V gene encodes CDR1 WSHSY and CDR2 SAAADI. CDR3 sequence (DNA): TGCGCCAGCAGTGTTCCGAGGGCGAACACAGATACGCAGTATTTT. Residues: CASSVPRANTDTQYF.

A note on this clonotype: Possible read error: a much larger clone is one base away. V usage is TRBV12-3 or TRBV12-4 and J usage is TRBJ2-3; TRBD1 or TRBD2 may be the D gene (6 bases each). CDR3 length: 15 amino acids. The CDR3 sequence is CTSSTGTLALDTQYF. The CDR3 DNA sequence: TGTACCAGCAGTACCGGGACACTAGCTCTGGATACGCAGTATTTT.